This is a list of T cell receptor beta chains from one sample in a study of CD8+ T cells in alopecia areata. Sequenced by immunoSEQ multiplex PCR; TCRdb stores in-frame clones only, minus some. The sample has some 150,000 clones; around half are singletons. This specimen consisted of CD8+ T cells sorted from blood, obtained at week 0. Source of these receptors: a human donor with alopecia areata. Each CDR3 is given with its conserved first and last residue. The D gene is left open where the match is weak. Rows may omit the clone size; those that give it use once, few, many or a size class.

J gene	V gene	D gene	clone size	CDR3 DNA	CDR3 protein
TRBJ2-6	TRBV19	.	few	TGTGCCAGTAGTATAGTGTCTGGGGCCAACGTCCTGACTTTC	CASSIVSGANVLTF
TRBJ2-3	TRBV19	.	few	TGTGCCAGTAGCCCACTAGAAGCAGATACGCAGTATTTT	CASSPLEADTQYF
TRBJ2-7	TRBV7-9	.	few	TGTGCCAGCAGCTTCTTGGGGGGGCTAGACGAGCAGTACTTC	CASSFLGGLDEQYF
TRBJ2-3	TRBV19	TRBD1	few	TGTGCCACCGGGACAGGGGACGATAATACGCAGTATTTT	CATGTGDDNTQYF
TRBJ1-1	TRBV29-1	.	few	TGCAGCGTTGGAGGCCTAAACACTGAAGCTTTCTTT	CSVGGLNTEAFF
TRBJ2-7	TRBV30	.	few	TGTGCCTGGAGCGCCGGGACGGGGACCTACGAGCAGTACTTC	CAWSAGTGTYEQYF
TRBJ1-2	TRBV19	.	.	TGTGCCAGTACCTCTGGAGGTTTAGGCTACACCTTC	CASTSGGLGYTF
TRBJ1-6	TRBV9	.	few	TGTGCCAGCAGCCGCCTGGGGGGATCACCCCTCCACTTT	CASSRLGGSPLHF
TRBJ1-2	TRBV30	.	once	TGTGCCTGCAAAACCGAGACCAGCTATGGCTACACCTTC	CACKTETSYGYTF
TRBJ2-3	TRBV2	.	.	TGTGCCAGCAGTGACGGACAGGACTACACAGATACGCAGTATTTT	CASSDGQDYTDTQYF
TRBJ2-3	TRBV30	.	.	TGTGCCTGGACGGCCGGGACATCGGGGACAGATACGCAGTATTTT	CAWTAGTSGTDTQYF
TRBJ2-6	TRBV27	TRBD1	.	TGTGCCAGCAGTTTTCTAGGGGGCGCTGGGGCCAACGTCCTGACTTTC	CASSFLGGAGANVLTF
TRBJ1-5	TRBV7-8	.	once	TGTGCCAGCAGCCCGCGGGGCAATCAGCCCCAGCATTTT	CASSPRGNQPQHF
TRBJ2-1	TRBV30	TRBD2	.	TGTGCCTGGAACCCGGGACTAGCCAATGAGCAGTTCTTC	CAWNPGLANEQFF
TRBJ2-3	TRBV13	TRBD2	.	TGTGCCAGCAGTGGCCGGGGGGGAGGCACAGATACGCAGTATTTT	CASSGRGGGTDTQYF
TRBJ1-1	TRBV5-1	.	.	TGCGCCAGCAGCATCTTAGGACTAGGGAGGTTGGACACTGAAGCTTTCTTT	CASSILGLGRLDTEAFF
TRBJ2-1	TRBV7-2	.	few	TGTGCCAGCAGCTTAAGTGATGAGCAGTTCTTC	CASSLSDEQFF
TRBJ2-7	TRBV11-2	.	.	TGTGCCAGCAGCCCCCAGGGCATGGTGGAGCAGTACTTC	CASSPQGMVEQYF
TRBJ2-5	TRBV29-1	.	few	TGCAGCGTTGAAGATCTGGGGTTTGGCAGACCAGAGACCCAGTACTTC	CSVEDLGFGRPETQYF
TRBJ2-7	TRBV15	TRBD1	.	TGTGCCACCAGCAGAGACCCCGGAGACAGGGGCGAGCAGTACTTC	CATSRDPGDRGEQYF
TRBJ2-2	TRBV29-1	.	.	TGCAGCGTTGTCCCGGGCCACACCGGGGAGCTGTTTTTT	CSVVPGHTGELFF
TRBJ1-1	TRBV27	.	.	TGTGCCAGCGGGCAGGACGGATACACTGAAGCTTTCTTT	CASGQDGYTEAFF
TRBJ2-3	TRBV7-6	.	few	TGTGCCAGCAGCTTAGAAACAGCAGATACGCAGTATTTT	CASSLETADTQYF
TRBJ2-5	TRBV11-2	TRBD2	few	TGTGCCAGCAGCTTAGAGTCGCGAGGACTAGCGGCTTTCGAGACCCAGTACTTC	CASSLESRGLAAFETQYF
TRBJ2-7	TRBV29-1	TRBD2	.	TGCAGCGTTGTAGGCGGGACTAGCGGCTGGGCCTACGAGCAGTACTTC	CSVVGGTSGWAYEQYF
TRBJ2-3	TRBV11-3	.	.	TGTGCCAGCAGCTTTGGTGGAGCGGGCCTCACAGATACGCAGTATTTT	CASSFGGAGLTDTQYF
TRBJ2-6	TRBV5-1	.	once	TGCGCCAGCAGCTTGGGGAGGGGATCTGGGGCCAACGTCCTGACTTTC	CASSLGRGSGANVLTF
TRBJ1-4	TRBV4-3	.	few	TGCGCCAGCAGCCCGACCGCCAGGGAGGATGAAAAACTGTTTTTT	CASSPTAREDEKLFF
TRBJ2-3	TRBV12-5	.	.	TGTGCTAGTGGTTGGGACGCAACCAGGCAGTATTTT	CASGWDATRQYF
TRBJ1-1	TRBV30	.	.	TGTGCCTGGAGTTCAACCCGGGAAACTGAAGCTTTCTTT	CAWSSTRETEAFF
TRBJ1-1	TRBV29-1	.	few	TGCAGCGTTGAATCGAATGAGGGATTTGACACTGAAGCTTTCTTT	CSVESNEGFDTEAFF
TRBJ1-2	TRBV9	.	few	TGTGCCAGCAGGTCAGGGGAGTATGGCTACACCTTC	CASRSGEYGYTF
TRBJ2-2	TRBV30	.	few	TGTGCCTGGAGTTACACAGGGCGTCCCGGGGAGCTGTTTTTT	CAWSYTGRPGELFF
TRBJ1-2	TRBV29-1	.	.	TGCAGCGTTGTACCCCCTCTGGGGACCTTC	CSVVPPLGTF
TRBJ2-3	TRBV27	TRBD2	.	TGTGCCAGCACCTACATTACTAGCGGAGGTACAGATACGCAGTATTTT	CASTYITSGGTDTQYF
TRBJ2-3	TRBV7-2	.	.	TGTGCCAACTTTGTAGGGATTGGCACAGATACGCAGTATTTT	CANFVGIGTDTQYF
TRBJ2-1	TRBV5-6	.	.	TGTGCCAGCAGCTTGGGACAGGTCCTTGCGCAGTTCTTC	CASSLGQVLAQFF
TRBJ1-6	TRBV27	.	.	TGTGCCAGCAGTTTAATAGCCGCCCGGATAAATTCACCCCTCCACTTT	CASSLIAARINSPLHF
TRBJ2-3	TRBV4-3	.	.	TGCGCCAGCAGCCAAGCGGGGGTCACAGATACGCAGTATTTT	CASSQAGVTDTQYF
TRBJ2-7	TRBV23-1	.	.	TGCGCCAGCAGTCCGAGATGGGGGGCCTCCTTCTACGAGCAGTACTTC	CASSPRWGASFYEQYF
TRBJ1-2	TRBV2	.	few	TGTGCCAGCAGCCCGTGGACTGGGACTAACTATGGCTACACCTTC	CASSPWTGTNYGYTF
TRBJ1-2	TRBV30	.	.	TGTGCCTGGATGGGAGCGGGGGGCTACACCTTC	CAWMGAGGYTF
TRBJ2-2	TRBV29-1	TRBD1	.	TGCAGCGTCCTGGGACAGCAAGCGAACACCGGGGAGCTGTTTTTT	CSVLGQQANTGELFF
TRBJ1-4	TRBV4-3	.	.	TGCGCCAGCAGCCAAGATAGGACCACGGGTGAAAAACTGTTTTTT	CASSQDRTTGEKLFF
TRBJ2-1	TRBV11-2	TRBD1	.	TGTGCCAGCAGCGCAGGACAGGGGGCACACAATGAGCAGTTCTTC	CASSAGQGAHNEQFF
TRBJ2-5	TRBV4-3	.	few	TGCGCCAGCAGCCAAGATTATCGCGGCGGACAGCAAGAGACCCAGTACTTC	CASSQDYRGGQQETQYF
TRBJ1-2	TRBV27	TRBD1	.	TGTGCCAGCAGTCGACAGGGCTCTAAGAATGGCTACACCTTC	CASSRQGSKNGYTF
TRBJ2-7	TRBV5-1	.	few	TGCGCCAGCAGCTACGGACAGCCCTCCTACGAGCAGTACTTC	CASSYGQPSYEQYF
TRBJ1-2	TRBV20-1	.	.	TGCAGTGCTTTCTTTTATGGCTACACCTTC	CSAFFYGYTF
TRBJ1-2	TRBV4-3	.	.	.	CASSQDFGPGDGYTF
TRBJ2-1	TRBV7-2	TRBD1	.	TGTGCCAGCAGCGGGACAGGGTGGAATGAGCAGTTCTTC	CASSGTGWNEQFF
TRBJ1-1	TRBV29-1	.	few	TGCAGCGTTGGGGGGGCTGAAGCTTTCTTT	CSVGGAEAFF
TRBJ1-4	TRBV30	.	.	TGTGCCTGGAGTGTATCAGGGATTGATGAAAAACTGTTTTTT	CAWSVSGIDEKLFF
TRBJ2-2	TRBV6-5	.	few	TGTGCCAGCAGCCCCGGGCAGGGGCTTGCCGGGGAGCTGTTTTTT	CASSPGQGLAGELFF
TRBJ1-1	TRBV5-6	.	.	TGTGCCAGCAGCTTCAGGAACACTGAAGCTTTCTTT	CASSFRNTEAFF
TRBJ2-3	TRBV5-6	.	.	TGTGCCAGCAGCTTATCACAGAGAGGCACAGATACGCAGTATTTT	CASSLSQRGTDTQYF
TRBJ2-3	TRBV7-3	.	few	TGTGCCAGCAGCTCAGGGCCAGAAGATACGCAGTATTTT	CASSSGPEDTQYF
TRBJ1-2	TRBV13	TRBD1	few	TGTGCCAGCAGCCGGGGACAGGCTATGAGCTACACCTTC	CASSRGQAMSYTF
TRBJ2-2	TRBV5-1	.	.	TGCGCCAGCAGCTTCCCGAGCGGTACCGGGGAGCTGTTTTTT	CASSFPSGTGELFF
TRBJ2-7	TRBV11-2	TRBD1	few	TGTGCCAGCAGCCTGGACAGGGACTACGAGCAGTACTTC	CASSLDRDYEQYF